Below, 29 T cell receptor beta chains from the same sample are listed, as sequenced in a study of blood T cell repertoires in COVID-19. Profiling relied on immunoSEQ multiplex PCR, and the TCRdb table lists in-frame clones only, not all of them. The sample contains tens of thousands of clones, 85% to 90% of which appear only once. Sequenced input: peripheral blood. These receptors originate from a human donor in a cohort sampled during active COVID-19.

The rearrangement joins TRBV7-9 to TRBJ2-3; D is possibly TRBD2 (5 bases). The CDR3 is made up of 14 amino acids. V was cut by 1 base and J by 6 bases, with 11 bases left in between. Per the germline V gene, CDR1 is SEHNR and CDR2 is FQNEAQ (reference sequence). The CDR3 here is CASSLGHGGDTQYF. The CDR3 DNA follows: TGTGCCAGCAGCTTAGGTCACGGCGGGGATACGCAGTATTTT.

The V call is TRBV21-1, the J call TRBJ1-2; no DNA check was done on the table's D call, TRBD1. TRBV21-1 is flagged as a pseudogene. The CDR3 sequence is 17 residues long. The CDR3 DNA follows: TGTGCCAGCAGCCCTCGAGGACAGGGTAAGGGAACCCATGGCTACACCTTC. Translation gives CASSPRGQGKGTHGYTF.

The gene calls are TRBV29-1 and TRBJ2-2; 7 positions agree with TRBD2. V lost 8 bases, J lost 2 bases, and 5 bases stayed unmatched. CDR3 length equals 13 residues. Germline loops: CDR1 SQVTM, CDR2 ANQGSEA. The CDR3 loop is CSFSGINTGELFF. CDR3 in DNA: TGCAGCTTCAGCGGGATTAACACCGGGGAGCTGTTTTTT.

This chain joins TRBV6-5 and TRBJ2-5; no firm D call. Germline V CDR1 and CDR2: MNHEY, SVGAGI. The CDR3 spans 16 residues. The ends were cut back, 0 bases at V and 1 base at J, with 12 bases in the middle. Here the CDR3 DNA reads TGTGCCAGCAGTTACTCCGGAGCAGAATTCCAAGAGACCCAGTACTTC. Its protein is CASSYSGAEFQETQYF.

This rearrangement joins TRBV21-1 to TRBJ1-6; TRBD1 was called by the table and not checked on the DNA. TRBV21-1 is noted as a pseudogene. This CDR3 comprises 20 residues. The CDR3 region has the DNA TGTGCCAGCAGCATCGGAAACCGGGACAGGGGGCGGTCATGTAATTCACCCCTCCACTTT. Its protein is CASSIGNRDRGRSCNSPLHF.

J is TRBJ2-2 and V is TRBV12-5, with D maybe TRBD2 (5 bases). Between the trimmed V and J ends, which lost 3 bases and 6 bases, there was a span of 14 bases. The CDR3 has 15 amino acids. Per the germline V gene, CDR1 is LGHNT and CDR2 is FRNRAP. The DNA of the CDR3 is TGTGCTAGTGGTTTCTTAGGACTGGGTGCCGGGGAGCTGTTTTTT. This encodes CASGFLGLGAGELFF.

The V call is TRBV6-2 or TRBV6-3, the J call TRBJ2-7, with D possibly being TRBD1 (6 bases). Trimming left V 2 bases short and J 1 base short, with 12 bases between. CDR1 and CDR2 from the germline V gene are MNHEY and SVGEGT. The CDR3 totals 15 residues. The CDR3 protein is CASSYVRQVSYEQYF. Written as DNA, the CDR3 is TGTGCCAGCAGTTACGTCCGACAGGTTTCCTACGAGCAGTACTTC.

The chain uses TRBV19 and TRBJ2-7; 8 bases align to TRBD2. Per the germline V gene, CDR1 is LNHDA and CDR2 is SQIVND (reference sequence). The CDR3 is 13 residues long. V gave up 5 bases and J gave up 7 bases; unmatched junction bases: 7. This CDR3 is CASSVGTRREQYF. In nucleotides, the CDR3 is TGTGCCAGTAGTGTTGGGACTAGGCGAGAGCAGTACTTC. Full variable domain (remainder filled in from reference TRBV19 and TRBJ2-7): DGGITQSPKYLFRKEGQNVTLSCEQNLNHDAMYWYRQDPGQGLRLIYYSQIVNDFQKGDIAEGYSVSREKKESFPLTVTSAQKNPTAFYLCASSVGTRREQYFGPGTRLTVT.

The V and J genes are TRBV5-1 and TRBJ1-1; TRBD1 is a possible D gene (6 bases). Germline V CDR1 and CDR2: SGHRS, YFSETQ. The CDR3 spans 15 residues. Between the trimmed V and J ends, which lost 0 bases and 7 bases, there was a span of 16 bases. The CDR3, as DNA: TGCGCCAGCAGCTTGGTTACAGGGTTGGCAGGTGAAGCTTTCTTT. Residues: CASSLVTGLAGEAFF.

CDR3 bases: TGTGCCAGCAGCAGCCGACTAGCGGGAGGGCAAGAGACCCAGTACTTC. The encoded protein is CASSSRLAGGQETQYF. This chain uses TRBV21-1 with TRBJ2-5; TRBD2 is taken as the D call from the table, unchecked against the DNA. TRBV21-1 is tagged as a pseudogene. The CDR3 extends over 16 amino acids.

The gene calls are TRBV10-2 and TRBJ2-7; D is ambiguous. V lost 8 bases to trimming and J lost 2 bases, with 13 bases between them. The germline V gene encodes CDR1 WSHSY and CDR2 SAAADI. The CDR3 length is 13 residues. This chain's CDR3 is CASWAQITYEQYF. The DNA of the CDR3 is TGCGCCAGCTGGGCCCAGATTACCTACGAGCAGTACTTC.

The gene calls are TRBV24-1 and TRBJ2-5, with TRBD1 matching over 12 bases. The V gene end was trimmed by 1 base and the J gene end by 6 bases; junction bases not matched to a gene: 11. The CDR3 runs to 18 residues. The germline CDR1 and CDR2 sequences are KGHDR and SFDVKD. DNA of the CDR3: TGTGCCACCAGTGATTTAAATCGGGACAGGGGGCCTAAAAAGACCCAGTACTTC. It specifies CATSDLNRDRGPKKTQYF.

The chain joins TRBV2 to TRBJ2-1; 9 bases fit TRBD2. The junction had 23 bases not matched to a gene; V was cut back by 7 bases and J by 4 bases. The CDR3 has 20 amino acids. Germline V gives CDR1 SNHLY, CDR2 FYNNEI. The CDR3 is CASKYLAGRGGVWGYNEQFF. The CDR3 coding sequence is TGTGCCAGCAAATATCTAGCGGGAAGAGGTGGGGTATGGGGTTACAATGAGCAGTTCTTC.

The rearrangement joins TRBV18 to TRBJ2-1; 10 bases map to TRBD2. V was pared by 3 bases and J by 8 bases, with 10 bases of the junction left unmatched. Germline V gene data show CDR1 as KGHSH and CDR2 as LQKENI. This CDR3 region has 16 residues. Written as DNA, the CDR3 is TGTGCCAGCTCACCCGGAGTAGCGGGAGGATCAGATGAGCAGTTCTTC. This codes for CASSPGVAGGSDEQFF.

This chain links TRBV19 with TRBJ1-1; possibly TRBD1 for D (5 bases). CDR1 LNHDA and CDR2 SQIVND come from the germline V gene (reference sequence). The CDR3 runs to 15 residues. Trimming removed 5 bases at V and 0 bases at J, with 13 bases between. For the CDR3, the DNA is TGTGCCAGTAGTCTCGCCGACAGCTTGAACACTGAAGCTTTCTTT. This sequence encodes CASSLADSLNTEAFF.

The chain recombines TRBV7-6 with TRBJ1-4; D uncertain. Germline CDR1 reads SGHVS; CDR2 reads FNYEAQ. V dropped 6 bases and J dropped 4 bases, with 9 bases sitting between them. CDR3 size: 13 residues. CDR3 residues: CASRSGINEKLFF. In DNA, the CDR3 is TGTGCCAGCAGGAGCGGCATTAATGAAAAACTGTTTTTT.

The genes are TRBV30 and TRBJ2-7; TRBD1 aligns across 10 bases. This CDR3 is 13 amino acids long. Germline V gene data show CDR1 as GTSNPN and CDR2 as SVGIG (reference sequence). Trimming took 8 bases from V and 1 from J; bases not matched to a gene: 5. The CDR3: CASDRGLSYEQYF. The CDR3 DNA is TGTGCCAGCGACAGGGGGCTTTCCTACGAGCAGTACTTC. The whole variable domain, filled in from reference TRBV30 and TRBJ2-7, reads SQTIHQWPATLVQPVGSPLSLECTVEGTSNPNLYWYRQAAGRGLQLLFYSVGIGQISSEVPQNLSASRPQDRQFILSSKKLLLSDSGFYLCASDRGLSYEQYFGPGTRLTVT.

The V and J genes are TRBV6-9 and TRBJ2-7; 12 bases match TRBD2. After removal of 0 bases from V and 0 bases from J, the junction contained 9 bases not matched to a gene. The CDR3 length is 19 residues. Germline V gene lookup returns CDR1 MNHGY and CDR2 SVAAGI. The CDR3 sequence is CASSYSTTSGRTISYEQYF. DNA for the CDR3: TGTGCCAGCAGTTATTCGACAACTAGCGGGAGGACTATCTCCTACGAGCAGTACTTC.

CDR3 region: CASSITSGQGFLYGYTF. For the CDR3, the DNA is TGTGCCAGTAGTATAACCTCGGGACAGGGATTCCTTTATGGCTACACCTTC. The chain couples TRBV19 to TRBJ1-2; 9 nucleotides agree with TRBD1. CDR1 is LNHDA, CDR2 SQIVND, per germline (reference sequence). The V segment lost 2 bases and the J segment 5 bases; nucleotides outside the gene matches: 12. The CDR3 extends over 17 amino acids. The full variable domain, with the rest looked up from reference TRBV19 and TRBJ1-2, is DGGITQSPKYLFRKEGQNVTLSCEQNLNHDAMYWYRQDPGQGLRLIYYSQIVNDFQKGDIAEGYSVSREKKESFPLTVTSAQKNPTAFYLCASSITSGQGFLYGYTFGSGTRLTVV.

The J gene is TRBJ1-2, the V gene TRBV18; weak D call: TRBD1 (5 bases). V lost 1 base and J 6 bases, leaving 9 bases between the germline ends. Germline V gene sequence: CDR1 KGHSH, CDR2 LQKENI. The CDR3 covers 13 residues. CDR3 residues: CASSPQDIHGYTF. Here the CDR3 DNA reads TGTGCCAGCTCACCACAGGACATCCATGGCTACACCTTC. Supplemented by reference TRBV18 and TRBJ1-2, the full variable domain reads NAGVMQNPRHLVRRRGQEARLRCSPMKGHSHVYWYRQLPEEGLKFMVYLQKENIIDESGMPKERFSAEFPKEGPSILRIQQVVRGDSAAYFCASSPQDIHGYTFGSGTRLTVV.

This chain connects TRBV7-3 to TRBJ2-3; 8 bases align to TRBD2. The CDR3 is 18 amino acids. Germline trimming cut 1 base from V and 2 bases from J; bases unmatched to any gene: 11. Germline CDR1 SGHTA, CDR2 FQGTGA. The CDR3 is CASSLKVASGFFTDTQYF. For the CDR3, the DNA is TGTGCCAGCAGCTTAAAGGTTGCTAGCGGGTTCTTCACAGATACGCAGTATTTT.

The rearrangement links TRBV7-2 to TRBJ2-3; 9 positions match TRBD1. Germline V gene sequence: CDR1 SGHTA, CDR2 FQGNSA. V was pared by 6 bases and J by 6 bases, with 4 bases of the junction left unmatched. The CDR3 runs to 13 residues. CDR3 sequence (DNA): TGTGCCAGCAGGGGGACAGGGTCCGATACGCAGTATTTT. This sequence encodes CASRGTGSDTQYF.

The chain links TRBV4-1 to TRBJ1-1; 9 bases are shared with TRBD1. This CDR3 region has 16 residues. Germline CDR1 and CDR2: MGHRA and YSYEKL. V gave up 3 bases and J gave up 6 bases; unmatched junction bases: 11. CDR3 bases: TGCGCCAGCAGCCACCCTCCGGACAGGGGATCGGCTGAAGCTTTCTTT. It codes for CASSHPPDRGSAEAFF.

The chain uses TRBV5-1 and TRBJ1-1; 7 nucleotides line up with TRBD1. V shed 6 bases and J 1 base; nucleotides not matched to a gene: 3. The CDR3 contains 13 residues. Germline CDR1 and CDR2: SGHRS and YFSETQ. CDR3 loop: CASMGTANTEAFF. The DNA of the CDR3 is TGCGCCAGCATGGGGACAGCGAACACTGAAGCTTTCTTT.

This chain links TRBV2 with TRBJ2-7, with 10 bases matching TRBD1. Unmatched junction bases numbered 6, after V lost 8 bases and J lost 2 bases. Germline values: CDR1 SNHLY, CDR2 FYNNEI. The CDR3 length is 14 residues. CDR3 DNA: TGTGCCAGCCGGGACAGGGGAACAACCTACGAGCAGTACTTC. Translation gives CASRDRGTTYEQYF.

V usage is TRBV28 and J usage is TRBJ2-5; D gene ambiguous. Between the trimmed V and J ends, which lost 3 bases and 3 bases, there was a span of 8 bases. The CDR3 spans 13 residues. The germline V gene has CDR1 MDHEN and CDR2 SYDVKM. The CDR3 here is CASSFVVEETQYF. DNA of the CDR3: TGTGCCAGCAGTTTTGTAGTAGAAGAGACCCAGTACTTC. Combining the CDR3 with reference TRBV28 and TRBJ2-5 gives the whole variable domain DVKVTQSSRYLVKRTGEKVFLECVQDMDHENMFWYRQDPGLGLRLIYFSYDVKMKEKGDIPEGYSVSREKKERFSLILESASTNQTSMYLCASSFVVEETQYFGPGTRLLVL.

The V call is TRBV7-9, the J call TRBJ2-1; weak D call: TRBD2 (5 bases). CDR1 and CDR2 (germline): SEHNR, FQNEAQ (reference sequence). CDR3 length: 16 amino acids. Trimming removed 1 base at V and 7 bases at J, with 17 bases between. CDR3 loop: CASSLVALGSGNEQFF. Written as DNA, the CDR3 is TGTGCCAGCAGCTTAGTTGCGCTGGGGTCGGGGAATGAGCAGTTCTTC.

This chain connects TRBV6-5 to TRBJ1-1, with D perhaps matching TRBD1 (5 bases). The CDR3 has 13 residues. Trimming removed 6 bases at V and 0 bases at J, with 8 bases between. Germline assignment: CDR1 MNHEY and CDR2 SVGAGI. The CDR3 bases are TGTGCCAGCAGGACAGCCATGAACACTGAAGCTTTCTTT. Translating it yields CASRTAMNTEAFF.

The chain couples TRBV5-6 to TRBJ1-4; weak D call: TRBD1 (6 bases). CDR3 length equals 14 residues. Deletions cut 6 bases from V and 8 bases from J, with 17 bases between. In germline, CDR1 is SGHDT, CDR2 YYEEEE. CDR3 residues: CASKLQGWEEKLFF. The CDR3, as DNA: TGTGCCAGCAAATTACAGGGATGGGAAGAAAAACTGTTTTTT.